One and the same sample provided the 21 T cell receptor beta chains below, sequenced in a study of regulatory T cells in long-lasting Graves disease (dated by TCRdb to the early 2020s). The method was multiplex PCR. The run used an Illumina HiSeq 4000. TCR beta libraries were built with iRepertoire HTBI primers and Arm-PCR amplification of CDR3 regions. TCRdb reprocessing: public reads trimmed at Q25 with fastp, clones called with MiXCR, in-frame beta chains kept. Entries are consolidated by CDR3 protein sequence, retaining the most common genes and DNA. In this sample the table shows around 340,000 distinct CDR3 sequences, 20% of which occur a single time. The top ten constitute roughly 27% of the sample. Reading the label with the study, this specimen's time point is: persistent/refractory GD, antithyroid drugs over 5 years with positive TRAb. RNA was extracted from PBMCs in TRIzol for both TCR sequencing and RNA sequencing.

The sample consisted of peripheral blood mononuclear cells (PBMCs), taken when the disease was refractory, from a patient treated with antithyroid drugs. Every receptor here comes from a female donor with Graves disease.

This clonotype appeared a few times. The V gene is TRBV19, the J gene TRBJ2-7; 11 nucleotides line up with TRBD1. V lost 4 bases and J lost 5; bases outside the gene matches: 7. The CDR3 is 15 amino acids. The germline CDR1 and CDR2 sequences are LNHDA and SQIVND (reference sequence). The CDR3 nucleotides read TGTGCCAGTAGTACCCCGGACAGGGGGCGTAACGAGCAGTACTTC. It yields the protein CASSTPDRGRNEQYF.

Many counts were recorded for this clonotype. The chain carries TRBV11-2 and TRBJ1-2; D unclear. The germline gives CDR1 SGHAT, CDR2 FQNNGV. The ends were cut back, 1 base at V and 9 bases at J, with 18 bases in the middle. The CDR3 extends over 15 amino acids. The CDR3 reads CASSLGADPVESYTF. The CDR3 nucleotides are TGTGCCAGCAGCTTAGGGGCGGACCCGGTTGAGAGCTACACCTTC.

The rearrangement uses TRBV6-1 and TRBJ1-6, with a weak D call TRBD1 (5 bases). The CDR3 sequence is 12 residues long. V was shortened by 8 bases and J by 7 bases, with 9 bases between the two germline ends. In germline, CDR1 is MNHNS, CDR2 SASEGT. This CDR3 reads CASAQGNSPLHF. The CDR3 nucleotides are TGTGCCAGCGCCCAGGGAAATTCACCCCTCCACTTT.

There are many counts of this clonotype. The genes are TRBV7-8 and TRBJ1-2, with D maybe TRBD1 (6 bases). CDR1 and CDR2 from the germline V gene are SGHVS and FQNEAQ. The CDR3 contains 14 residues. Trimming shortened V by 2 bases and J by 3 bases, and 10 bases separated the two germline ends. Written as DNA, the CDR3 is TGTGCCAGCAGCTTAATACAGGGAGACTATGGCTACACCTTC. The encoded protein is CASSLIQGDYGYTF. Looking up the rest from reference TRBV7-8 and TRBJ1-2 gives the full variable domain: GAGVSQSPRYKVAKRGQDVALRCDPISGHVSLFWYQQALGQGPEFLTYFQNEAQLDKSGLPSDRFFAERPEGSVSTLKIQRTQQEDSAVYLCASSLIQGDYGYTFGSGTRLTVV.

V gene TRBV4-1 combines with J gene TRBJ1-5; 7 positions agree with TRBD1. The CDR3 runs 14 residues. CDR1 MGHRA and CDR2 YSYEKL come from the germline V gene. The V and J ends lost 6 bases and 3 bases, in that order; junction bases with no gene match: 5. The CDR3 is CASSQGQFNQPQHF. Here the CDR3 DNA reads TGCGCCAGCAGTCAGGGACAGTTCAATCAGCCCCAGCATTTT.

The chain has TRBV9 and TRBJ1-2, with no clear D. The germline V and J ends were trimmed by 4 bases and 4 bases, with 17 bases remaining between them. This CDR3 is built from 15 residues. Germline CDR1 is SGDLS and CDR2 is YYNGEE. Here the CDR3 reads CASSSSPGLLYGYTF. The CDR3 DNA follows: TGTGCCAGCAGCTCCTCACCGGGTCTACTCTATGGCTACACCTTC.

The genes are TRBV14 and TRBJ2-5; D tentatively fits TRBD1 or TRBD2 (5 bases each). The CDR3 consists of 16 residues. From germline, CDR1 is SGHDN and CDR2 FVKESK. The germline V and J ends were trimmed by 2 bases and 5 bases, with 18 bases remaining between them. This chain's CDR3 is CASSQSNRDRSETQYF. CDR3 bases: TGTGCCAGCAGCCAATCCAACCGGGACCGCTCGGAGACCCAGTACTTC.

The V call is TRBV3-1, the J call TRBJ1-5; no reliable D call. This CDR3 region has 14 residues. Germline loops: CDR1 LGHDT, CDR2 YNNKEL (reference sequence). V was shortened by 3 bases and J by 0 bases, with 6 bases between the two germline ends. The CDR3 region is CASSQAYSNQPQHF. In DNA, the CDR3 is TGTGCCAGCAGCCAGGCGTATAGCAATCAGCCCCAGCATTTT.

This clonotype has only one observation. A much larger clone differs from this one at a single base, so this may be a read error. The V and J genes are TRBV3-1 and TRBJ1-1, with 7 bases that match TRBD1. The CDR3 consists of 13 residues. The V segment lost 4 bases and the J segment 6 bases; nucleotides outside the gene matches: 5. Germline loops: CDR1 LGHDT, CDR2 YNNKEL (reference sequence). This chain's CDR3 is CASSLRGGAEAFF. The CDR3 coding sequence is TGTGCCAGCAGCCTCAGGGGGGGCGCTGAAGCTTTCTTT.

This clonotype has ten or more counts. The chain is built from TRBV28 and TRBJ1-5; maybe TRBD1 (6 bases). V was shortened by 5 bases and J by 4 bases, with 12 bases between the two germline ends. From germline, CDR1 is MDHEN and CDR2 SYDVKM. The CDR3 spans 14 residues. For the CDR3, the DNA is TGTGCCAGCAGTCTAGGGGGTCTGAATCAGCCCCAGCATTTT. Translation: CASSLGGLNQPQHF.

This chain joins TRBV2 and TRBJ2-7; 9 bases align to TRBD1. Germline CDR1 reads SNHLY; CDR2 reads FYNNEI. V shed 5 bases and J 6 bases; nucleotides not matched to a gene: 11. The CDR3 loop spans 15 amino acids. The CDR3: CASSYILGTGSEQYF. The CDR3 DNA sequence: TGTGCCAGCAGTTACATTCTGGGGACAGGGAGCGAGCAGTACTTC.

CDR3 residues: CASSSTAKTNEQFF. CDR3 bases: TGTGCCAGCAGCTCGACAGCGAAAACCAATGAGCAGTTCTTC. This chain joins TRBV5-6 and TRBJ2-1, with D perhaps TRBD1 (5 bases). Per germline, CDR1 SGHDT and CDR2 YYEEEE. V lost 3 bases and J 6 bases, leaving 13 bases between the germline ends. This CDR3 is 14 amino acids long.

This clonotype was detected many times. Here the CDR3 reads CASGLVLGGPPYEQYF. DNA for the CDR3: TGTGCTAGTGGTTTGGTACTTGGGGGTCCCCCCTACGAGCAGTACTTC. The rearrangement joins TRBV12-5 to TRBJ2-7, with D possibly being TRBD1 or TRBD2 (5 bases each). The germline CDR1 and CDR2 sequences are LGHNT and FRNRAP. The germline V and J ends were trimmed by 0 bases and 2 bases, with 14 bases remaining between them. CDR3 length: 16 amino acids.

To note about this clonotype: A much larger clone is a single base away; this may be a read error. The genes are TRBV20-1 and TRBJ1-2; no reliable D call. CDR3 length: 13 amino acids. Germline CDR1 DFQATT, CDR2 SNEGSKA (reference sequence). The CDR3 DNA sequence: TGCAGTGCTGACGGACTGGGAAACTATGGCTTCACCTTC. Protein sequence: CSADGLGNYGFTF.

This chain connects TRBV11-2 to TRBJ2-1; 11 bases fit TRBD1. Unmatched junction bases numbered 8, after V lost 4 bases and J lost 6 bases. From germline, CDR1 is SGHAT and CDR2 FQNNGV. This CDR3 is built from 16 residues. The CDR3, as DNA: TGTGCCAGCAGCTACGGGACAGGGGGGAGATCCAATGAGCAGTTCTTC. Protein product: CASSYGTGGRSNEQFF.

This clonotype was detected many times. J is TRBJ2-7 and V is TRBV12-3 or TRBV12-4; D gene uncertain. CDR3 size: 14 residues. Trimming took 3 bases from V and 5 from J, leaving 14 bases between them. The CDR3 nucleotides read TGTGCCAGCAGTTTTCGAGAGGTAGTCGACGAGCAGTACTTC. Translated: CASSFREVVDEQYF.

The chain joins TRBV4-1 to TRBJ1-5, with 7 positions matching TRBD1. Trimming removed 3 bases from V and 1 base from J; junction bases left unmatched: 9. CDR1 MGHRA and CDR2 YSYEKL come from the germline V gene. The CDR3 contains 17 residues. CDR3 nucleotides: TGCGCCAGCAGCCAGGAAAACAGGGGAATAAGCAATCAGCCCCAGCATTTT. It translates to CASSQENRGISNQPQHF.

In this sample, this clonotype turned up a few times. J is TRBJ2-2 and V is TRBV6-1, with 7 bases fitting TRBD1. The CDR3 has 14 residues. In germline, CDR1 is MNHNS, CDR2 SASEGT. V lost 7 bases and J lost 2; bases outside the gene matches: 4. CDR3 bases: TGTGCCAGCAATTGGGACAGAAACACCGGGGAGCTGTTTTTT. It yields the protein CASNWDRNTGELFF.

The chain is built from TRBV27 and TRBJ2-7; D is ambiguous. V was clipped by 6 bases and J by 3 bases, with 6 bases between them. Looked up from germline, CDR1 is MNHEY and CDR2 is SMNVEV (reference sequence). The CDR3 runs 11 residues. The CDR3 DNA sequence: TGTGCCAGCAGACCCATCTACGAGCAGTACTTC. Encoded protein: CASRPIYEQYF.

This clonotype was recorded at least ten times. V gene TRBV29-1 combines with J gene TRBJ2-5, with D possibly matching TRBD1 (6 bases). V lost 6 bases, J lost 1 base, and 18 bases lay in between. CDR3 size: 15 residues. CDR1 and CDR2 (germline): SQVTM, ANQGSEA. CDR3 residues: CSVDIRGRPQETQYF. CDR3 nucleotide sequence: TGCAGCGTGGATATCAGGGGTAGGCCCCAAGAGACCCAGTACTTC. Based on the CDR3 plus reference TRBV29-1 and TRBJ2-5, the full variable domain is SAVISQKPSRDICQRGTSLTIQCQVDSQVTMMFWYRQQPGQSLTLIATANQGSEATYESGFVIDKFPISRPNLTFSTLTVSNMSPEDSSIYLCSVDIRGRPQETQYFGPGTRLLVL.

This clonotype was seen ten or more times. The genes are TRBV6-1 and TRBJ1-1; maybe TRBD1 (5 bases). Trimming pared 8 bases from V and 7 bases from J, leaving 11 bases between. This CDR3 is 11 amino acids long. Germline V gene sequence: CDR1 MNHNS, CDR2 SASEGT. The CDR3 DNA sequence: TGTGCCAGCTTTCGGGGCATTGAAGCTTTCTTT. Translation: CASFRGIEAFF.